This T cell receptor beta chain is drawn from a study of blood T cell repertoires in COVID-19. On the study more broadly: Some COVID-19 samples were acute and others convalescent; all came from the United States, Italy and Spain.

This CDR3 has 13 amino acids. V lost 7 bases, J lost 3 bases, and 12 bases lay in between. Germline values: CDR1 MGHDK, CDR2 SYGVNS. TCRdb keeps only in-frame clones here, not all; method: immunoSEQ multiplex PCR. The sample holds some 490,000 clones, approximately 83% seen once. This chain connects TRBV25-1 to TRBJ2-5; D may be TRBD1 (5 bases). The TCR sequence derives from a human donor in a cohort sampled during active COVID-19. Source material: peripheral blood. CDR3 in amino acids: CASTRQPEETQYF. The CDR3 region has the DNA TGTGCCAGCACCCGACAGCCGGAAGAGACCCAGTACTTC.